The following is a T cell receptor beta chain sequence with its context. Method: immunoSEQ multiplex PCR; TCRdb's copy keeps in-frame clones and lacks some. This table holds some 670,000 clones, over 80% found once. This sample was included in a study of blood T cell repertoires in COVID-19. Germline V gene data show CDR1 as SGHRS and CDR2 as YFSETQ. This CDR3 has 14 amino acids. Trimming pared 2 bases from V and 9 bases from J, leaving 17 bases between. Sequenced input: peripheral blood. The chain joins TRBV5-1 to TRBJ1-2; weak D call: TRBD1 (6 bases). The TCR was taken from a woman aged 18 to 35 with acute or convalescent COVID-19. As DNA, the CDR3 is TGCGCCAGCAGCTTAAGTCCGGGGGGCGGGAGCTACACCTTC. Residues: CASSLSPGGGSYTF.